These 21 T cell receptor beta chains originate from one sample sequenced in a study of blood T cell repertoires in COVID-19. The data were produced by immunoSEQ multiplex PCR, yet TCRdb's version contains in-frame clones alone and is incomplete. The sample lists fewer than 150,000 clones; roughly 79% were seen once. Sequenced input: peripheral blood. These receptors all stem from a human donor in a cohort sampled during active COVID-19.

This chain links TRBV10-3 with TRBJ2-1; a possible D gene is TRBD1 (6 bases). V was clipped by 2 bases and J by 8 bases, with 13 bases between them. The CDR3 totals 14 residues. Germline V gene lookup returns CDR1 ENHRY and CDR2 SYGVKD. The CDR3 loop is CAISEETGLDEQFF. The CDR3 DNA reads as TGTGCCATCAGTGAGGAAACAGGGTTAGATGAGCAGTTCTTC.

The gene calls are TRBV30 and TRBJ1-6; 7 positions agree with TRBD1. The germline gives CDR1 GTSNPN, CDR2 SVGIG (reference sequence). The junction had 10 bases not matched to a gene; V was cut back by 4 bases and J by 7 bases. The CDR3 totals 15 residues. CDR3 sequence reads: CAWTAGGRGNSPLHF. The CDR3 nucleotides read TGTGCCTGGACCGCTGGCGGCAGGGGGAATTCACCCCTCCACTTT. Complete variable domain (other parts from reference TRBV30 and TRBJ1-6): SQTIHQWPATLVQPVGSPLSLECTVEGTSNPNLYWYRQAAGRGLQLLFYSVGIGQISSEVPQNLSASRPQDRQFILSSKKLLLSDSGFYLCAWTAGGRGNSPLHFGNGTRLTVT.

The V and J genes are TRBV5-4 and TRBJ1-1; 9 bases agree with TRBD1. CDR1 is SGHNT and CDR2 is YYREEE in the germline V gene (reference sequence). The CDR3 totals 14 residues. V lost 5 bases, J lost 5 bases, and 7 bases stayed unmatched. The CDR3 nucleotides read TGTGCCAGCAGTAGGACAGGGGCAAGTACTGAAGCTTTCTTT. Encoded protein: CASSRTGASTEAFF.

The chain recombines TRBV24-1 with TRBJ1-5, with 7 bases lining up with TRBD1. Germline V CDR1 and CDR2: KGHDR, SFDVKD. This CDR3 region has 14 residues. V was pared by 5 bases and J by 6 bases, with 6 bases of the junction left unmatched. The CDR3 sequence is CATSVRGRSQPQHF. As DNA, the CDR3 is TGTGCCACCAGTGTAAGGGGGCGCAGTCAGCCCCAGCATTTT.

This clone was seen more than once but under ten times. The chain couples TRBV7-9 to TRBJ1-2; 7 bases align to TRBD1. The CDR3 spans 13 residues. The V gene's germline CDR1 is SEHNR and CDR2 FQNEAQ (reference sequence). The V gene end was trimmed by 6 bases and the J gene end by 6 bases; junction bases not matched to a gene: 7. The CDR3 DNA reads as TGTGCCAGCAGTCCGACAGGGAGTCATGGCTACACCTTC. Its translation: CASSPTGSHGYTF. The whole variable domain, remainder taken from reference TRBV7-9 and TRBJ1-2, is DTGVSQNPRHKITKRGQNVTFRCDPISEHNRLYWYRQTLGQGPEFLTYFQNEAQLEKSRLLSDRFSAERPKGSFSTLEIQRTEQGDSAMYLCASSPTGSHGYTFGSGTRLTVV.

The CDR3 spells CASSASDQPQHF. DNA for the CDR3: TGTGCCAGCAGTGCGAGCGATCAGCCCCAGCATTTT. The chain employs TRBV11-2 and TRBJ1-5; no reliable D call. V was shortened by 6 bases and J by 5 bases, with 8 bases between the two germline ends. Germline values: CDR1 SGHAT, CDR2 FQNNGV. This CDR3 region has 12 residues.

V usage is TRBV30 and J usage is TRBJ2-2, with 7 bases lining up with TRBD1. The CDR3 is 14 residues long. Unmatched junction bases numbered 1, after V lost 3 bases and J lost 0 bases. Germline CDR1 and CDR2: GTSNPN and SVGIG (reference sequence). DNA of the CDR3: TGTGCCTGGAGCACAGGGGCGAACACCGGGGAGCTGTTTTTT. Translating gives CAWSTGANTGELFF. Filled out from reference TRBV30 and TRBJ2-2, the complete variable domain reads SQTIHQWPATLVQPVGSPLSLECTVEGTSNPNLYWYRQAAGRGLQLLFYSVGIGQISSEVPQNLSASRPQDRQFILSSKKLLLSDSGFYLCAWSTGANTGELFFGEGSRLTVL.

This clone has just one count. The V call is TRBV6-5, the J call TRBJ2-7, with TRBD1 matching over 8 bases. Germline CDR1 MNHEY, CDR2 SVGAGI. This CDR3 has 13 amino acids. V shed 5 bases, J shed 5 bases, and the junction held 5 bases outside the gene matches. The CDR3 nucleotides are TGTGCCAGCAGTCCGACAGGGGTAAACGAGCAGTACTTC. This encodes CASSPTGVNEQYF.

This rearrangement joins TRBV19 to TRBJ2-4; D is perhaps TRBD1 (6 bases). Trimming pared 3 bases from V and 4 bases from J, leaving 16 bases between. The CDR3 is 16 amino acids. Germline V gene lookup returns CDR1 LNHDA and CDR2 SQIVND (reference sequence). CDR3 nucleotide sequence: TGTGCCAGTAGTATGATATACCGGGACATAAAAAACATTCAGTACTTC. It is translated as CASSMIYRDIKNIQYF.

V and J are TRBV5-4 and TRBJ2-7; D unclear. This CDR3 has 14 residues. Trimming left V 6 bases short and J 0 bases short, with 13 bases between. Germline V gene sequence: CDR1 SGHNT, CDR2 YYREEE (reference sequence). The CDR3 DNA follows: TGTGCCAGCACCCCAGCGTTGGGCTCCTACGAGCAGTACTTC. It translates to CASTPALGSYEQYF.

The chain joins TRBV28 to TRBJ2-5; D might be TRBD1 (5 bases). CDR1 and CDR2 from the germline V gene are MDHEN and SYDVKM. Between the trimmed V and J ends, which lost 5 bases and 1 base, there was a span of 14 bases. CDR3 length equals 15 residues. DNA for the CDR3: TGTGCCAGCAGTCAGGTGGGGCCCATCCAAGAGACCCAGTACTTC. This codes for CASSQVGPIQETQYF. The full variable domain, in which reference TRBV28 and TRBJ2-5 provide the parts outside the CDR3, is DVKVTQSSRYLVKRTGEKVFLECVQDMDHENMFWYRQDPGLGLRLIYFSYDVKMKEKGDIPEGYSVSREKKERFSLILESASTNQTSMYLCASSQVGPIQETQYFGPGTRLLVL.

CDR3 coding DNA: TGTGCCAGCAGTGAAAGGACAGGGACCTACGAGCAGTACTTC. This sequence encodes CASSERTGTYEQYF. The chain combines TRBV2 with TRBJ2-7, with TRBD1 matching over 8 bases. V shed 2 bases, J shed 2 bases, and the junction held 2 bases outside the gene matches. The germline V gene encodes CDR1 SNHLY and CDR2 FYNNEI. This CDR3 is 14 amino acids long.

The DNA for the CDR3 is TGTGCCAGCAGAGCCGATAATTCACCCCTCCACTTT. This translates into CASRADNSPLHF. The J gene is TRBJ1-6, the V gene TRBV2, with no clear D. The V and J ends lost 6 bases and 5 bases respectively, with 5 bases between them. Germline V gives CDR1 SNHLY, CDR2 FYNNEI. The CDR3 extends over 12 amino acids.

This clone was seen only a few times. The chain uses TRBV19 and TRBJ2-7; D possibly corresponds to TRBD1 (6 bases). This CDR3 is built from 15 residues. CDR1 and CDR2 (germline): LNHDA, SQIVND (reference sequence). Trimming shortened V by 4 bases and J by 7 bases, and 20 bases separated the two germline ends. CDR3 loop: CASSNPTRRGGEQYF. CDR3 nucleotides: TGTGCCAGTAGTAACCCGACTCGGAGAGGGGGAGAGCAGTACTTC.

The CDR3 protein is CASSMGRGDEQYF. Here the CDR3 DNA reads TGTGCCAGTAGTATGGGGCGGGGAGACGAGCAGTACTTC. The chain has TRBV19 and TRBJ2-7, with a possible D match to TRBD2 (6 bases). Per the germline V gene, CDR1 is LNHDA and CDR2 is SQIVND (reference sequence). The CDR3 sequence is 13 residues long. Trimming pared 3 bases from V and 5 bases from J, leaving 11 bases between.

This chain uses TRBV6-6 with TRBJ2-1, with 11 bases that match TRBD1. The CDR3 totals 15 residues. CDR1 and CDR2 from the germline V gene are MNHNY and SVGAGI (reference sequence). V dropped 2 bases and J dropped 10; count of bases not matched to a gene: 7. CDR3 loop: CASSYTRTGGDEQFF. As DNA, the CDR3 is TGTGCCAGCAGTTACACTCGGACAGGGGGCGACGAGCAGTTCTTC.

This clone was seen just once. The chain recombines TRBV19 with TRBJ2-3, with D possibly being TRBD1 (6 bases). The germline gives CDR1 LNHDA, CDR2 SQIVND (reference sequence). V was cut by 4 bases and J by 0 bases, with 17 bases left in between. The CDR3 extends over 17 amino acids. CDR3 nucleotide sequence: TGTGCCAGTAGTACCCCGGACAGACTAACTAGCACAGATACGCAGTATTTT. Its protein is CASSTPDRLTSTDTQYF.

The rearrangement uses TRBV29-1 and TRBJ1-1; D gene uncertain. The ends were cut back, 1 base at V and 3 bases at J, with 9 bases in the middle. This CDR3 spans 13 amino acids. The germline V gene has CDR1 SQVTM and CDR2 ANQGSEA. CDR3 residues: CSVEGSRHTEAFF. The CDR3 DNA reads as TGCAGCGTTGAAGGGTCGCGCCACACTGAAGCTTTCTTT.

V gene TRBV27 combines with J gene TRBJ2-7; D is possibly TRBD2 (6 bases). CDR3 length: 14 amino acids. V was clipped by 5 bases and J by 3 bases, with 14 bases between them. The germline gives CDR1 MNHEY, CDR2 SMNVEV (reference sequence). The CDR3 region is CASSPASGDYEQYF. The DNA of the CDR3 is TGTGCCAGCAGTCCTGCTTCGGGGGACTACGAGCAGTACTTC.

The rearrangement uses TRBV6-5 and TRBJ2-3, with D possibly being TRBD1 (5 bases). This CDR3 contains 14 residues. The germline CDR1 and CDR2 sequences are MNHEY and SVGAGI. V gave up 4 bases and J gave up 5 bases, with 13 bases separating them. The CDR3 DNA reads TGTGCCAGCAGTTCAAGACTTCAGGGAGATACGCAGTATTTT. This codes for CASSSRLQGDTQYF.

The chain combines TRBV6-5 with TRBJ2-2, with 10 bases that match TRBD1. Germline V gene sequence: CDR1 MNHEY, CDR2 SVGAGI. V lost 6 bases to trimming and J lost 7 bases; unmatched junction nucleotides: 8. The CDR3 has 15 amino acids. The CDR3 nucleotides read TGTGCCAGCAGCGCGACAGGGGGCATACTCGGGGAGCTGTTTTTT. It is translated as CASSATGGILGELFF.